The TCR beta chain described here comes from a study of circulating and synovial CD4+ cells in juvenile arthritis. Study observations and caveats: Overlap with synovium rose as more T cells were sequenced. The pathogenic-like versus bulk T cell difference escaped Vbeta family analysis. These blood cells shared more CDR3 sequences with synovium than bulk blood.

J gave up 0 bases and V 4 bases, and 11 bases lay outside the gene matches. CDR1 SGHRS and CDR2 YFSETQ come from the germline V gene. CDR3 length: 18 amino acids. To note about this clone: As yet, its antigen is unknown.

Profiling relied on immunoSEQ multiplex PCR, and the TCRdb table lists in-frame clones only, not all of them. The sample has under 35,000 clones, approximately 92% seen once. The TCR comes from a human donor with juvenile idiopathic arthritis. The chain employs TRBV5-1 and TRBJ1-3; 9 bases match TRBD1. The material sequenced was CD4+ T cells from blood. As DNA, the CDR3 is TGCGCCAGCAGCATTAGGACAGGGGCGAACATCTCTGGAAACACCATATATTTT. Protein sequence: CASSIRTGANISGNTIYF.